The T cell receptor (beta chain) under discussion was sequenced for a study of CD8 T cells in ankylosing spondylitis. Study-wide results and limits: Reportedly, significant enrichment of disease-linked clones occurred in matched ankylosing spondylitis synovial fluid. Disease-linked clones had a CD8+ phenotype and relatively low frequency in peripheral blood. For ankylosing spondylitis blood, a TCR beta motif of several highly homologous variants appeared characteristic.

TCRdb redid the calling of the 5' RACE reads with MiXCR, one entry per CDR3 protein. This repertoire shows roughly 230,000 distinct CDR3 sequences, about 18% found once; its top ten account for around 32%. This clonotype was seen a handful of times. The antigen remains undetermined. The CDR3 spans 13 residues. V lost 6 bases to trimming and J lost 0 bases, with 8 bases between them. Sequencing was performed on blood, either unsorted or a sorted T cell fraction (not recorded which). The V call is TRBV12-3 or TRBV12-4, the J call TRBJ1-1; maybe TRBD1 (6 bases). This sequence originates from a male donor with ankylosing spondylitis or in good health (not recorded which). This CDR3 is CASRQGLNTEAFF. CDR3 coding DNA: TGTGCCAGCAGACAGGGTTTGAACACTGAAGCTTTCTTT.